The entry below describes one T cell receptor beta chain. From RNA transcripts, TCR beta CDR3 regions were amplified. HTBI primers were employed in a first-round RT-PCR of the TCR CDR3. TCRdb redid the calling of the multiplex PCR reads with MiXCR, one entry per CDR3 protein. In the table there are 250,000 to 300,000 distinct CDR3 sequences, approximately 18% of which are singletons. The sample originates from a study of T cells in Graves' hyperthyroidism and ophthalmopathy. The CDR3 runs to 13 residues. In germline, CDR1 is LNHNV, CDR2 YYDKDF (reference sequence). The V end was cut by 4 bases, the J end by 8 bases, with 14 bases between. At least 3 on the Clinical Activity Score was recorded for ophthalmopathy patients, who also had NOSPECS grade at least 4 and duration under 3 months. Orbital computed tomography and thyroid ultrasound, together with serum TRAb and thyroxine and clinical symptoms, were used for diagnoses. The authors obtained PBMCs from around 11 ml of fresh peripheral blood.

The chain has TRBV15 and TRBJ1-2; the D is unclear. The specimen sequenced was blood. The clonotype originates from a man aged 50-59 years with Graves' ophthalmopathy. The CDR3 nucleotides read TGTGCCACCAGCATTGGACTGAGATCGGGCTACACCTTC. This encodes CATSIGLRSGYTF.